The 9 T cell receptor beta chains given below trace back to one sample, sequenced in a study of T cell responses to AZD1222 COVID-19 vaccine. The method was immunoSEQ multiplex PCR; TCRdb's version includes in-frame clones alone and lacks a portion of them. The sample holds around 100,000 clones, around 84% seen once. This specimen consisted of peripheral blood, obtained 28 days after the second AZD1222 dose. These receptors all come from an adult who received the AZD1222 COVID-19 vaccine.

The gene calls are TRBV2 and TRBJ2-3, with 13 bases fitting TRBD2. With 7 bases clipped from V and 3 bases from J, the junction kept 7 bases outside the gene matches. CDR3 size: 16 residues. The germline V gene encodes CDR1 SNHLY and CDR2 FYNNEI. CDR3 in amino acids: CASKRTSGSITDTQYF. DNA for the CDR3: TGTGCCAGCAAGCGGACTAGCGGGAGTATAACAGATACGCAGTATTTT.

V and J are TRBV7-9 and TRBJ1-6; 8 bases line up with TRBD1. V gave up 6 bases and J gave up 4 bases; unmatched junction bases: 8. Germline V gene lookup returns CDR1 SEHNR and CDR2 FQNEAQ (reference sequence). This CDR3 is 16 amino acids long. CDR3 protein: CASSPDRGGYNSPLHF. DNA of the CDR3: TGTGCCAGCAGTCCCGACAGGGGCGGTTATAATTCACCCCTCCACTTT.

V usage is TRBV28 and J usage is TRBJ2-3, with TRBD2 matching over 9 bases. Germline values: CDR1 MDHEN, CDR2 SYDVKM. This CDR3 has 15 residues. V gave up 3 bases and J gave up 3 bases; unmatched junction bases: 4. The CDR3 sequence is CASSLAGGATDTQYF. CDR3 DNA sequence: TGTGCCAGCAGTTTGGCGGGAGGGGCAACAGATACGCAGTATTTT.

The V and J genes are TRBV5-6 and TRBJ2-7; D is uncertain. Germline V gene sequence: CDR1 SGHDT, CDR2 YYEEEE. V lost 2 bases to trimming and J lost 2 bases, with 2 bases between them. The CDR3 loop spans 11 amino acids. CDR3 DNA: TGTGCCAGCAGCTTAACCTACGAGCAGTACTTC. Amino acid sequence: CASSLTYEQYF.

This chain links TRBV6-5 with TRBJ2-1; D tentatively reads TRBD1 or TRBD2 (5 bases each). The germline V and J ends were trimmed by 8 bases and 1 base, with 12 bases remaining between them. The V gene's germline CDR1 is MNHEY and CDR2 SVGAGI. The CDR3 is 14 amino acids. The CDR3 protein is CASGDGKSYNEQFF. In DNA form, the CDR3 reads TGTGCCAGCGGGGACGGTAAATCCTACAATGAGCAGTTCTTC.

V usage is TRBV2 and J usage is TRBJ2-5; D is unresolved. CDR1 is SNHLY, CDR2 FYNNEI, per germline. The V and J ends lost 2 bases and 0 bases respectively, with 7 bases between them. There are 14 residues in the CDR3. The CDR3 bases are TGTGCCAGCAGTGAATTGAGTTACCAAGAGACCCAGTACTTC. Translating it yields CASSELSYQETQYF.

The chain uses TRBV12-3 or TRBV12-4 and TRBJ2-1; possibly TRBD2 for D (5 bases). The CDR3 runs 13 residues. V was shortened by 10 bases and J by 9 bases, with 19 bases between the two germline ends. CDR3 DNA: TGTGCCATCAGGCGAGCGGCGGTGGGTGAGCAGTTCTTC. Residues: CAIRRAAVGEQFF.

The table lists this clone with a count of one. The V and J genes are TRBV28 and TRBJ2-7, with 9 bases aligning to TRBD2. The CDR3 has 12 amino acids. The V segment lost 8 bases and the J segment 7 bases; nucleotides outside the gene matches: 6. Germline values: CDR1 MDHEN, CDR2 SYDVKM. CDR3 sequence reads: CASAGGVGEQYF. The CDR3 DNA is TGTGCCAGCGCGGGGGGGGTAGGTGAGCAGTACTTC.

The chain joins TRBV18 to TRBJ1-5; 8 nucleotides line up with TRBD1. Germline V CDR1 and CDR2: KGHSH, LQKENI. The CDR3 loop spans 14 amino acids. V lost 1 base and J lost 8; bases outside the gene matches: 4. CDR3 amino acids: CASSPRQGQEPQHF. The CDR3 DNA reads as TGTGCCAGCTCACCACGACAGGGGCAGGAGCCCCAGCATTTT.